This T cell receptor (beta chain) was captured in a study of T-cell reconstitution after alpha-beta-depleted transplantation in children. Unique molecular identifiers were incorporated when the TCRbeta library was constructed. TCRdb re-analysed the PCR reads in MiXCR, keeping a single row per CDR3 protein. This table has about 980,000 distinct CDR3 sequences, around 30% appearing once. CDR1 MGHRA and CDR2 YSYEKL come from the germline V gene. CDR3 length: 15 residues. The V end lost 1 base, the J end lost 0 bases, and 9 bases lay between the germline ends. This chain connects TRBV4-1 to TRBJ1-1, with D perhaps matching TRBD1 (6 bases). The sequencing used PBMCs, mostly from graft donor cells, collected 360 days after TCRalphabeta/CD19-depleted stem cell transplant. This receptor was obtained from a boy younger than two who had a stem cell transplant for SCID, so the T cells may come from the graft donor. CDR3 amino acids: CASSQGWTVNTEAFF. For the CDR3, the DNA is TGCGCCAGCAGCCAAGGGTGGACAGTGAACACTGAAGCTTTCTTT.